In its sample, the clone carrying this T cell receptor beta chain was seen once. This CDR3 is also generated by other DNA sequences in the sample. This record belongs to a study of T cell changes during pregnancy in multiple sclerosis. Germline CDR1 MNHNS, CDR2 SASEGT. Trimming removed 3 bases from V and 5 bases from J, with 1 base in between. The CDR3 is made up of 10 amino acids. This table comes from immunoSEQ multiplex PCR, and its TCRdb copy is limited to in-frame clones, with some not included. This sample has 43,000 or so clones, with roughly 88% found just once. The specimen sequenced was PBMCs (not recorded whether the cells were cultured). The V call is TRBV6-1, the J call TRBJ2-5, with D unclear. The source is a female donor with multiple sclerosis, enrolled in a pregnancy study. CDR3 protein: CASSDETQYF. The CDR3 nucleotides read TGTGCCAGCAGTGACGAGACCCAGTACTTC.